The clone carrying this T cell receptor (beta chain) was seen just once. The data were obtained in a study of blood T cell repertoires in COVID-19. For the study at large: PBMCs, B-cell-depleted T cells, or T cells provided the cDNA or gDNA that made up the material.

Trimming pared 5 bases from V and 4 bases from J, leaving 5 bases between. This CDR3 region has 11 residues. CDR1 is MNHEY, CDR2 SVGEGT, per germline. In the authors' workflow: Estimated nucleated cell counts came from reference gene primer amplification. Using immunoSEQ multiplex PCR, the repertoire was profiled, and TCRdb retains in-frame clones only, with some absent. V and J calls and clone size are given by that table; D and trimming were obtained from the DNA. Here the sample spans roughly 38,000 clones, 85% being singletons. The receptor was derived from a man in his forties or fifties with active COVID-19. Input material: peripheral blood. The genes are TRBV6-2 or TRBV6-3 and TRBJ2-5; no reliable D call. The CDR3 DNA follows: TGTGCCAGCAGTACCAGAGAGACCCAGTACTTC. Protein: CASSTRETQYF.